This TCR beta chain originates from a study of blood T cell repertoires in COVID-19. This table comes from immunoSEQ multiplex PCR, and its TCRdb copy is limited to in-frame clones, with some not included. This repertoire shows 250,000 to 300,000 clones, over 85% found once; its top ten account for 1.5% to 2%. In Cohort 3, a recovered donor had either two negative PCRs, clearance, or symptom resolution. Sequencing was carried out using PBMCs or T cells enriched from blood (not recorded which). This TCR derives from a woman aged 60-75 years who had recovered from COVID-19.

CDR3 DNA: TGTGCCAGTAGTCCCCGGGACAGGGAGGCTTTCTTT. It is translated as CASSPRDREAFF. The chain joins TRBV19 to TRBJ1-1, with TRBD1 matching 9 bases. V dropped 5 bases and J dropped 11; count of bases not matched to a gene: 6. Germline CDR1 and CDR2: LNHDA and SQIVND (reference sequence). CDR3 size: 12 residues.